The TCR beta chain described here comes from a study of molecular identifiers for immune sequencing clone quantification. On this clonotype itself: The antigen is unknown. An end of the junction differs from the germline gene, which may be a read error.

Bulk TCR library preparation followed previously described methods with listed TCR primers. TCRdb independently ran MiXCR on the PCR reads; one entry per CDR3 protein. The table shows 600,000 to 650,000 distinct CDR3 sequences, with just under 20% occurring only once. The length of the CDR3 is 12 residues. The V gene's germline CDR1 is SGHAT and CDR2 FQNNGV. Construction of naive CD8 libraries employed about 19,000 to 1,000,000 sorted cells together with 10%, 30% or 50% RNA. Study-level points and caveats: Jurkat TCR RNA that was spiked in from one cell was reportedly detectable among some 1 million naive cells.

The specimen sequenced was naive CD8+ T cells from blood, with Jurkat cell RNA spiked in. Subset given: FACS-sorted CD8+CD4-CCR7+CD45RA+ naive T cells. The source is a human donor in good health. Some libraries in this study had Jurkat cell RNA spiked in. The chain uses TRBV11-2 and TRBJ1-3; D may be TRBD1 (5 bases). The CDR3 nucleotides are TGTGCCAGCAGCTATTGGGGCAGTCCTCCAGATTTT. Its protein is CASSYWGSPPDF. Together with reference TRBV11-2 and TRBJ1-3, the CDR3 gives the full variable domain: EAGVAQSPRYKIIEKRQSVAFWCNPISGHATLYWYQQILGQGPKLLIQFQNNGVVDDSQLPKDRFSAERLKGVDSTLKIQPAKLEDSAVYLCASSYWGSPPDFGEGSWLTVV.